The source of this TCR beta chain is a study of identical twins. Study conclusions and caveats: The study found weaker excess twin sharing in beta out-of-frame sequences.

cDNA molecules carried unique molecular identifiers, and template switching added a universal primer site. From the 5' RACE reads, TCRdb called clonotypes with MiXCR, one entry per CDR3 protein. The sample holds 600,000 to 700,000 distinct CDR3 sequences, about 20% seen once. Germline CDR1 is DFQATT and CDR2 is SNEGSKA (reference sequence). The CDR3 is made up of 14 amino acids. V trimming: 7 bases; J trimming: 6 bases; junction bases outside the gene matches: 11. This clonotype was picked up many times. Its antigen remains unidentified. The sample also formed part of further work on T cells expressing NK-cell markers. Turning to that study: Restriction of the sorted population to alpha-beta TCR T cells was achieved in several experiments with an anti-gamma-delta TCR antibody. Several of the donors carried dominant NKG2C+ clonotypes that took up 1.0-7.0% of their CD8+ T cells.

This rearrangement joins TRBV20-1 to TRBJ2-1; the match to TRBD1 covers 8 bases. The specimen was PBMCs. The sequence was obtained from a woman in her late teens or twenties in good health. The CDR3 nucleotides read TGCAGTGGAATAGGACAGGGTGGGGTCAATGAGCAGTTCTTC. Amino acid sequence: CSGIGQGGVNEQFF.